In this sample, the clone carrying this T cell receptor (beta chain) turned up a few times. Its antigen is currently unknown. These data originate in a study of T cells in Graves' hyperthyroidism and ophthalmopathy. Study-level points and caveats: Model-based prediction identified ophthalmopathy a median 6.5 months prior to its onset.

The J segment lost 2 bases and the V segment lost 6 bases, leaving 13 bases of the junction unmatched. CDR3 size: 18 residues. Amplification of TCR beta CDR3 regions was performed using RNA transcripts as template. First-round RT-PCR of the TCR CDR3 relied on the HTBI primer set. TCRdb independently ran MiXCR on the multiplex PCR reads; one entry per CDR3 protein. The sample consists of approximately 500,000 distinct CDR3 sequences, about 43% of them appearing once. V is TRBV12-3 or TRBV12-4 and J is TRBJ1-2; 12 bases align to TRBD1. The sequence was collected from a woman under 30 with Graves' hyperthyroidism. Sequences were obtained from peripheral blood or thyroid tissue (not recorded which). This CDR3 reads CASSPSRDRGLRNYGYTF. The DNA for the CDR3 is TGTGCCAGCAGCCCATCCCGGGACAGGGGGCTTAGGAACTATGGCTACACCTTC.